The 13 T cell receptor beta chains below were found in one sample sequenced in a study of Ad26.COV2.S vaccination and SARS-CoV-2 variants. The treatment was: some 20 received Ad26.COV2.S at low or high dose, single or two shots; 5 received placebo; per-sample allocation not given. Specimens were obtained on day 63 following the first vaccine or placebo injection. Sequencing was performed with immunoSEQ multiplex PCR; in TCRdb, only in-frame clones are kept and a portion is missing. The sample records some 350,000 clones, roughly 90% being singletons. The sample consisted of peripheral blood, taken in a trial of Ad26.COV2.S vaccine versus placebo. These receptors originate from a person aged 18-65 years who received the Ad26.COV2.S COVID-19 vaccine or a placebo.

A remark on this clone: Other DNA variants within this sample encode the same CDR3. This chain joins TRBV2 and TRBJ1-1; D remains unclear. Trimming stripped 2 bases from V and 5 bases from J, with 6 bases between. Germline V gives CDR1 SNHLY, CDR2 FYNNEI. The length of the CDR3 is 12 residues. The CDR3 bases are TGTGCCAGCAGTGAACAAGGGACTGAAGCTTTCTTT. Translation: CASSEQGTEAFF.

V usage is TRBV24-1 and J usage is TRBJ2-2; a weak D match, TRBD1 (5 bases). The CDR3 length is 13 residues. Germline V gives CDR1 KGHDR, CDR2 SFDVKD. The V gene lost 12 bases and the J gene lost 4 bases, with 14 bases spanning the gap. The CDR3 protein is CAPKETVTGELFF. CDR3 nucleotide sequence: TGTGCCCCTAAAGAGACAGTCACCGGGGAGCTGTTTTTT.

The chain has TRBV7-8 and TRBJ1-5; D gene uncertain. Germline V CDR1 and CDR2: SGHVS, FQNEAQ. The V end lost 0 bases, the J end lost 2 bases, and 5 bases lay between the germline ends. The CDR3 has 14 amino acids. The CDR3 region is CASSLAAGNQPQHF. CDR3 DNA: TGTGCCAGCAGCTTAGCGGCAGGCAATCAGCCCCAGCATTTT.

The J gene is TRBJ2-3, the V gene TRBV7-9, with D possibly TRBD2 on 6 matching bases. The CDR3 extends over 16 amino acids. V dropped 5 bases and J dropped 5 bases, with 20 bases sitting between them. CDR1 and CDR2 from the germline V gene are SEHNR and FQNEAQ (reference sequence). CDR3: CASSTFGGTGLDTQYF. DNA of the CDR3: TGTGCCAGCAGCACCTTCGGCGGGACGGGCCTAGATACGCAGTATTTT.

V gene TRBV6-5 combines with J gene TRBJ2-3, with D unclear. V was cut by 8 bases and J by 5 bases, with 17 bases left in between. CDR3 length: 14 amino acids. Germline V gene lookup returns CDR1 MNHEY and CDR2 SVGAGI. The CDR3 sequence: CASHSQRNIDTQYF. The CDR3, as DNA: TGTGCCAGCCACTCCCAGCGTAACATAGATACGCAGTATTTT.

This rearrangement joins TRBV2 to TRBJ2-7; tentative D call: TRBD1 (6 bases). V lost 3 bases to trimming and J lost 2 bases, with 17 bases between them. Germline CDR1 SNHLY, CDR2 FYNNEI. The CDR3 runs to 16 residues. In nucleotides, the CDR3 is TGTGCCAGCAGTGACCCTGGGGGCCATGACCCCTACGAGCAGTACTTC. Translated: CASSDPGGHDPYEQYF.

The chain links TRBV28 to TRBJ2-7, with TRBD1 matching over 8 bases. Germline trimming cut 3 bases from V and 0 bases from J; bases unmatched to any gene: 4. Germline V CDR1 and CDR2: MDHEN, SYDVKM. This CDR3 comprises 15 residues. The CDR3 loop reads CASSLGQVSSYEQYV. The CDR3 DNA reads TGTGCCAGCAGTTTGGGACAGGTCAGCTCCTACGAGCAGTACGTC.

The chain employs TRBV5-1 and TRBJ1-2; TRBD1 is a possible D gene (6 bases). Trimming took off 0 bases at V and 8 bases at J, with 14 bases between the two ends. This CDR3 spans 14 amino acids. Germline-derived CDR1 and CDR2 are SGHRS and YFSETQ. The CDR3 coding sequence is TGCGCCAGCAGCTTGGAGTCGGGGGCGTGGGGCTACACCTTC. Translated, it gives CASSLESGAWGYTF.

This clone appeared once. The genes are TRBV5-6 and TRBJ2-2, with 8 nucleotides matching TRBD1. Germline CDR1 is SGHDT and CDR2 is YYEEEE. V dropped 0 bases and J dropped 5; count of bases not matched to a gene: 12. This CDR3 spans 18 amino acids. The CDR3 loop is CASSLGRLDREVTGELFF. The CDR3 DNA reads as TGTGCCAGCAGCTTGGGGCGTCTGGACAGGGAGGTTACCGGGGAGCTGTTTTTT.

The chain has TRBV28 and TRBJ1-2; 7 positions match TRBD1. After removal of 6 bases from V and 11 bases from J, the junction contained 15 bases not matched to a gene. CDR1 MDHEN and CDR2 SYDVKM come from the germline V gene. This CDR3 comprises 14 residues. The CDR3 nucleotides are TGTGCCAGCAGCTCATCCCCTAGACAGGGAGGTTACACCTTC. As protein: CASSSSPRQGGYTF.

The chain employs TRBV4-3 and TRBJ2-1, with 7 positions matching TRBD1. CDR1 and CDR2 from the germline V gene are LGHNA and YSLEER. This CDR3 is 17 amino acids long. After removal of 0 bases from V and 4 bases from J, the junction contained 9 bases not matched to a gene. The CDR3 DNA is TGCGCCAGCAGCCAAGAGGGACAGCTGGGGCCGTACAATGAGCAGTTCTTC. Amino acids: CASSQEGQLGPYNEQFF.

This chain uses TRBV30 with TRBJ2-3; D gene ambiguous. This CDR3 is 14 amino acids long. Germline CDR1 is GTSNPN and CDR2 is SVGIG (reference sequence). Trimming pared 4 bases from V and 2 bases from J, leaving 13 bases between. In DNA form, the CDR3 reads TGTGCCTGGACTCGAGACGGTCACACAGATACGCAGTATTTT. Encoded protein: CAWTRDGHTDTQYF.

This clone has only one observation. The rearrangement uses TRBV27 and TRBJ2-1; D may be TRBD1 (6 bases). This CDR3 is built from 16 residues. V was trimmed by 2 bases and J by 4 bases, leaving 15 bases between them. Germline CDR1 is MNHEY and CDR2 is SMNVEV (reference sequence). This CDR3 is CASSLGLGASYNEQFF. The CDR3, as DNA: TGTGCCAGCAGTTTAGGTTTGGGGGCATCGTACAATGAGCAGTTCTTC.